One and the same sample provided the 20 T cell receptor beta chains below, sequenced in a study of shared clonotypes between healthy human individuals (dated by TCRdb to 2019 to 2021). Libraries were made using the immunoSEQ multiplex PCR assay. TCRdb obtained this table from immuneACCESS and retained in-frame rearrangements with V and J assigned. These tables miss some clones; where compared with another copy, unresolved V genes account for less than half of the shortfall, and the remainder is unexplained. Across this sample there are approximately 720,000 clones, with 55% to 75% seen only once. Together, the top ten hold 1.8% of the sample. The sequenced sample consisted of memory CD4+ T cells sorted from blood. This specimen's cell subset or site label, interpreted: CD45RA-negative fraction. Receptors originate from a woman aged 30 to 39 in good health.

This clone has only one observation. The genes are TRBV6-5 and TRBJ2-1; 10 bases fit TRBD2. Germline CDR1 MNHEY, CDR2 SVGAGI. With V trimmed by 4 bases and J by 7 bases, 10 bases remained unmatched. CDR3 length equals 16 residues. CDR3 sequence (DNA): TGTGCCAGCAGTTCCCGGACTAGCGGAGGACTTAATGAGCAGTTCTTC. Amino acid sequence: CASSSRTSGGLNEQFF.

The chain carries TRBV5-1 and TRBJ2-2; D is ambiguous. The V gene's germline CDR1 is SGHRS and CDR2 YFSETQ. There are 13 residues in the CDR3. Trimming pared 0 bases from V and 6 bases from J, leaving 6 bases between. The CDR3 reads CASSLESPGELFF. As DNA, the CDR3 is TGCGCCAGCAGCTTGGAGTCACCCGGGGAGCTGTTTTTT. The full variable domain, rest sourced from reference TRBV5-1 and TRBJ2-2, is KAGVTQTPRYLIKTRGQQVTLSCSPISGHRSVSWYQQTPGQGLQFLFEYFSETQRNKGNFPGRFSGRQFSNSRSEMNVSTLELGDSALYLCASSLESPGELFFGEGSRLTVL.

There are many counts of this clone. The chain recombines TRBV15 with TRBJ1-5; a weak D match, TRBD1 (6 bases). This CDR3 contains 14 residues. The V and J ends lost 1 base and 4 bases respectively, with 8 bases between them. CDR1 is LNHNV and CDR2 is YYDKDF in the germline V gene (reference sequence). CDR3 sequence: CATSRGDINQPQHF. The CDR3, as DNA: TGTGCCACCAGCAGAGGGGACATAAATCAGCCCCAGCATTTT.

V gene TRBV6-4 combines with J gene TRBJ1-1; D perhaps matches TRBD1 (6 bases). V was shortened by 6 bases and J by 7 bases, with 18 bases between the two germline ends. CDR1 is MRHNA, CDR2 SNTAGT, per germline. This CDR3 contains 14 residues. CDR3 nucleotide sequence: TGTGCCAGCAGCAGGGACACCTCAGCAGGTGAAGCTTTCTTT. This sequence encodes CASSRDTSAGEAFF.

This clone was observed a handful of times. The genes are TRBV28 and TRBJ2-7; perhaps TRBD2 as D (6 bases). Trimming removed 4 bases from V and 1 base from J, with 14 bases in between. The CDR3 extends over 15 amino acids. Germline loops: CDR1 MDHEN, CDR2 SYDVKM. The CDR3 spells CASSSGGEGSYEQYF. The CDR3 nucleotides are TGTGCCAGCAGTTCCGGGGGTGAGGGTTCCTACGAGCAGTACTTC.

The chain couples TRBV28 to TRBJ2-7; TRBD2 might be the D (6 bases). Deletions cut 2 bases from V and 2 bases from J, with 16 bases between. The CDR3 runs to 16 residues. CDR1 is MDHEN and CDR2 is SYDVKM in the germline V gene. Here the CDR3 reads CASSLVGAGPPYEQYF. CDR3 DNA: TGTGCCAGCAGTTTAGTTGGAGCGGGCCCGCCCTACGAGCAGTACTTC.

The V call is TRBV19, the J call TRBJ2-1; D perhaps matches TRBD2 (6 bases). The germline V and J ends were trimmed by 4 bases and 4 bases, with 11 bases remaining between them. CDR3 length equals 14 residues. The germline V gene encodes CDR1 LNHDA and CDR2 SQIVND (reference sequence). CDR3: CASSSGTLYNEQFF. CDR3 in DNA: TGTGCCAGTAGTAGCGGGACGCTATACAATGAGCAGTTCTTC.

The rearrangement links TRBV11-2 to TRBJ1-1; possible D gene TRBD1, 5 bases. The CDR3 has 11 residues. V was cut by 8 bases and J by 6 bases, with 10 bases left in between. Germline assignment: CDR1 SGHAT and CDR2 FQNNGV. CDR3 residues: CASALGAEAFF. CDR3 nucleotide sequence: TGTGCCAGCGCTCTGGGGGCTGAAGCTTTCTTT.

This clone was seen a few times. This chain joins TRBV18 and TRBJ1-4, with D maybe TRBD1 (6 bases). The germline V and J ends were trimmed by 1 base and 3 bases, with 18 bases remaining between them. The germline CDR1 and CDR2 sequences are KGHSH and LQKENI. The CDR3 is 18 amino acids. CDR3 residues: CASSPRLPGDDSNEKLFF. DNA for the CDR3: TGTGCCAGCTCACCACGCCTGCCAGGGGACGATTCTAATGAAAAACTGTTTTTT. Full variable domain (rest looked up from reference TRBV18 and TRBJ1-4): NAGVMQNPRHLVRRRGQEARLRCSPMKGHSHVYWYRQLPEEGLKFMVYLQKENIIDESGMPKERFSAEFPKEGPSILRIQQVVRGDSAAYFCASSPRLPGDDSNEKLFFGSGTQLSVL.

J is TRBJ1-1 and V is TRBV5-1, with 7 nucleotides matching TRBD1. Germline loops: CDR1 SGHRS, CDR2 YFSETQ. V lost 0 bases and J lost 10; bases outside the gene matches: 3. The CDR3 spans 12 residues. The CDR3 DNA reads as TGCGCCAGCAGCTTGGGACAGGGTTCAGCTTTCTTT. Translating it yields CASSLGQGSAFF.

CDR3 residues: CASSESPLLGEAFF. CDR3 DNA sequence: TGTGCCAGCAGTGAGAGTCCCCTTCTTGGTGAAGCTTTCTTT. This chain uses TRBV6-4 with TRBJ1-1; the D is unclear. Germline lookup yields CDR1 MRHNA and CDR2 SNTAGT. This CDR3 has 14 residues. Trimming took 3 bases from V and 7 from J, leaving 15 bases between them.

The chain couples TRBV29-1 to TRBJ2-1, with 9 bases aligning to TRBD2. Germline CDR1 is SQVTM and CDR2 is ANQGSEA. V gave up 2 bases and J gave up 5 bases; unmatched junction bases: 13. This CDR3 is built from 17 residues. CDR3 sequence reads: CSVERLAGSRRDNEQFF. Here the CDR3 DNA reads TGCAGCGTTGAAAGGCTAGCGGGGTCCAGGAGGGACAATGAGCAGTTCTTC.

This rearrangement joins TRBV28 to TRBJ1-1; 7 bases map to TRBD1. With V trimmed by 6 bases and J by 11 bases, 9 bases remained unmatched. Germline CDR1 is MDHEN and CDR2 is SYDVKM. This CDR3 region has 12 residues. This CDR3 reads CASSRQTGLAFF. The CDR3 region has the DNA TGTGCCAGCAGCCGACAGACAGGGTTGGCTTTCTTT. The variable domain in full, completed from reference TRBV28 and TRBJ1-1, reads DVKVTQSSRYLVKRTGEKVFLECVQDMDHENMFWYRQDPGLGLRLIYFSYDVKMKEKGDIPEGYSVSREKKERFSLILESASTNQTSMYLCASSRQTGLAFFGQGTRLTVV.

This chain connects TRBV28 to TRBJ1-1; 10 nucleotides match TRBD1. The CDR3 has 14 residues. V dropped 6 bases and J dropped 1; count of bases not matched to a gene: 2. Per germline, CDR1 MDHEN and CDR2 SYDVKM. The CDR3 sequence is CASRGQGRNTEAFF. CDR3 nucleotide sequence: TGTGCCAGCAGGGGACAGGGGCGGAACACTGAAGCTTTCTTT.

The rearrangement joins TRBV4-2 to TRBJ1-1; TRBD1 matches 7 bases. CDR1 and CDR2 from the germline V gene are LGHNA and YNFKEQ. Losses at the gene ends were 1 base for V and 13 bases for J; bases not matched to a gene: 12. The CDR3 is 14 residues long. The CDR3 coding sequence is TGTGCCAGCAGCCAAGGACAGGGTCAAATGGCGCGTTTCTTT. Its protein product is CASSQGQGQMARFF.

The J gene is TRBJ2-7, the V gene TRBV7-6; TRBD2 is a possible D gene (5 bases). This CDR3 region has 14 residues. V lost 5 bases, J lost 5 bases, and 16 bases lay in between. Germline CDR1 and CDR2: SGHVS and FNYEAQ. As DNA, the CDR3 is TGTGCCAGCAGCCGAACACTAGGATCCAACGAGCAGTACTTC. Its protein is CASSRTLGSNEQYF.

CDR3 sequence: CASSLVGDGNTGELFF. The DNA of the CDR3 is TGCGCCAGCAGCTTGGTAGGGGACGGGAACACCGGGGAGCTGTTTTTT. The genes are TRBV5-1 and TRBJ2-2; the D gene could be TRBD1 or TRBD2 (5 bases each). CDR3 length: 16 residues. The germline gives CDR1 SGHRS, CDR2 YFSETQ. V dropped 0 bases and J dropped 1 base, with 10 bases sitting between them.

The chain uses TRBV9 and TRBJ2-7, with TRBD2 matching 7 bases. The germline gives CDR1 SGDLS, CDR2 YYNGEE. The ends lost 2 bases at V and 7 bases at J; junction bases unmatched: 12. This CDR3 contains 15 residues. In DNA form, the CDR3 reads TGTGCCAGCAGCGTTACCGGGACTAACCCCCTGGAGCAGTACTTC. Encoded protein: CASSVTGTNPLEQYF.

V is TRBV28 and J is TRBJ1-2; D is perhaps TRBD1 (6 bases). Trimming stripped 10 bases from V and 4 bases from J, with 13 bases between. Germline V gene sequence: CDR1 MDHEN, CDR2 SYDVKM. The CDR3 runs 12 residues. The CDR3 DNA is TGTGCCACCACCATGGGGGCCTATGGCTACACCTTC. It specifies CATTMGAYGYTF.

The chain has TRBV5-1 and TRBJ1-2; D might be TRBD1 (5 bases). The CDR3 is made up of 14 amino acids. Germline-derived CDR1 and CDR2 are SGHRS and YFSETQ. V was trimmed by 4 bases and J by 4 bases, leaving 14 bases between them. The DNA of the CDR3 is TGCGCCAGCAGCATCCAGGGAGGTGGCTATGGCTACACCTTC. Its protein product is CASSIQGGGYGYTF. The full variable domain, completed using reference TRBV5-1 and TRBJ1-2, is KAGVTQTPRYLIKTRGQQVTLSCSPISGHRSVSWYQQTPGQGLQFLFEYFSETQRNKGNFPGRFSGRQFSNSRSEMNVSTLELGDSALYLCASSIQGGGYGYTFGSGTRLTVV.